This entry describes one TCR beta chain. These data originate in a study of T cell responses to AZD1222 COVID-19 vaccine. Germline V CDR1 and CDR2: SGHRS, YFSETQ. V shed 1 base and J shed 2 bases, with 11 bases lying between them. The CDR3 is 15 residues long. The data were produced by immunoSEQ multiplex PCR, yet TCRdb's version contains in-frame clones alone and is incomplete. The sample includes about 120,000 clones, 70% to 90% of them seen just once. The sample here was peripheral blood, taken on day 0 of MenACWY control vaccination. The V call is TRBV5-1, the J call TRBJ2-3, with D maybe TRBD2 (5 bases). The origin of this receptor is an adult in good health. This CDR3 reads CASSLFWGATDTQYF. For the CDR3, the DNA is TGCGCCAGCAGCTTGTTTTGGGGAGCCACAGATACGCAGTATTTT.